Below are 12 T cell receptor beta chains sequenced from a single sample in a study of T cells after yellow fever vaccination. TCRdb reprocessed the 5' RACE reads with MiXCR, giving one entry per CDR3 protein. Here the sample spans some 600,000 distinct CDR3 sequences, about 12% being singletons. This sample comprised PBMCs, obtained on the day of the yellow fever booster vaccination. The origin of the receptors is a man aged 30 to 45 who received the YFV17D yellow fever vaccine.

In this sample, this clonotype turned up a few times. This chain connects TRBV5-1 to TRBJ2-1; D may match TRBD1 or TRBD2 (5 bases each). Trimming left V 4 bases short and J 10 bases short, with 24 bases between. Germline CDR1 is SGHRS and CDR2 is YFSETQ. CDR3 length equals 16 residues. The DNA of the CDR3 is TGCGCCAGCAGCCTTGATACGCCGGGACCGGGGACCGAGCAGTTCTTC. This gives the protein CASSLDTPGPGTEQFF.

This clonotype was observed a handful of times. The CDR3 protein is CASSPHQGRAFF. The CDR3 DNA reads as TGTGCCAGCAGTCCTCATCAGGGTCGAGCTTTCTTT. The rearrangement links TRBV7-6 to TRBJ1-1; tentative D call: TRBD1 (5 bases). V lost 6 bases, J lost 10 bases, and 15 bases lay in between. The CDR3 extends over 12 amino acids. Germline V CDR1 and CDR2: SGHVS, FNYEAQ.

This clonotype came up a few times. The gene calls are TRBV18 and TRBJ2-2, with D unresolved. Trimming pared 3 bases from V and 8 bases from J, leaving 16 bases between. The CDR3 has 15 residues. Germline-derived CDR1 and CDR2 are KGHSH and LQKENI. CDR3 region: CASSPLTGSAGELFF. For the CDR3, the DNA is TGTGCCAGCTCACCTTTAACCGGAAGCGCGGGGGAGCTGTTTTTT.

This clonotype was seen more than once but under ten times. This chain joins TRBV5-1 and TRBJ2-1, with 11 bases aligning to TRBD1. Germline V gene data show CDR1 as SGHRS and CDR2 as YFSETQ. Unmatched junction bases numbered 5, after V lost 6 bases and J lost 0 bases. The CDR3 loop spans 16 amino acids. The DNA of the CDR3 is TGCGCCAGCACGGGACAGGGGGGAAGCTCCTACAATGAGCAGTTCTTC. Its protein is CASTGQGGSSYNEQFF.

CDR3 region: CASYGDYGYTF. The CDR3 nucleotides read TGTGCCAGCTACGGGGACTATGGCTACACCTTC. This chain links TRBV19 with TRBJ1-2, with D unresolved. This CDR3 contains 11 residues. V lost 9 bases, J lost 3 bases, and 8 bases lay in between. The V gene's germline CDR1 is LNHDA and CDR2 SQIVND (reference sequence).

Here the CDR3 DNA reads TGTGCCAGCTCACCCCGCATGCAGAGCTCTGGAAACACCATATATTTT. This translates into CASSPRMQSSGNTIYF. This chain uses TRBV18 with TRBJ1-3; no clear D. Germline lookup yields CDR1 KGHSH and CDR2 LQKENI. Deletions cut 3 bases from V and 0 bases from J, with 12 bases between. This CDR3 region has 16 residues.

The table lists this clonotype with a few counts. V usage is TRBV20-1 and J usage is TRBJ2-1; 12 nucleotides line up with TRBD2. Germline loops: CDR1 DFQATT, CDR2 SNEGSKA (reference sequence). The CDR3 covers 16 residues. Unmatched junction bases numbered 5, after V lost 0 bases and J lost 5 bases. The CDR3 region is CSARDGLAGSHNEQFF. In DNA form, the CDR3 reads TGCAGTGCTAGAGATGGACTAGCGGGGAGCCACAATGAGCAGTTCTTC.

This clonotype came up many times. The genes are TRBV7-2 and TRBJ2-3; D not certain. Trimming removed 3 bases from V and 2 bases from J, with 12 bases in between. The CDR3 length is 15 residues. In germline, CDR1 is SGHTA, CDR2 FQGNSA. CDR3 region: CASSFDRKNTDTQYF. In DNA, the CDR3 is TGTGCCAGCAGCTTCGACCGTAAGAACACAGATACGCAGTATTTT. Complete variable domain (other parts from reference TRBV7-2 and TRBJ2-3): GAGVSQSPSNKVTEKGKDVELRCDPISGHTALYWYRQSLGQGLEFLIYFQGNSAPDKSGLPSDRFSAERTGGSVSTLTIQRTQQEDSAVYLCASSFDRKNTDTQYFGPGTRLTVL.

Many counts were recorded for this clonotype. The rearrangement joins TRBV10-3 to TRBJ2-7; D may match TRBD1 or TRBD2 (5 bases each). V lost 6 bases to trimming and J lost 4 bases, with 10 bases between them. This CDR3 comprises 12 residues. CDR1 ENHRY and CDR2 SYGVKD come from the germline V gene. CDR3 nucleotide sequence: TGTGCCATCAGGGGGGAGCGGTACGAGCAGTACTTC. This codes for CAIRGERYEQYF.

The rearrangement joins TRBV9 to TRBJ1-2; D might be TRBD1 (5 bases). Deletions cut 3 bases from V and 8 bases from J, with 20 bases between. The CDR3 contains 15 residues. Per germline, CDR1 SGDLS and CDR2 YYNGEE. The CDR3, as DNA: TGTGCCAGCAGCGCAGGACTCACCCAAGGGGACGGCTACACCTTC. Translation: CASSAGLTQGDGYTF.

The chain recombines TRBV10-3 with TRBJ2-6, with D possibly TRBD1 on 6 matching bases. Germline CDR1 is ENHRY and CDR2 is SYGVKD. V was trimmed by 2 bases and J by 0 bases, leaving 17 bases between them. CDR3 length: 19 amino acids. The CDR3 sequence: CAISEPGARRNSGANVLTF. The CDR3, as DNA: TGTGCCATCAGTGAGCCAGGGGCCCGAAGGAACTCTGGGGCCAACGTCCTGACTTTC.

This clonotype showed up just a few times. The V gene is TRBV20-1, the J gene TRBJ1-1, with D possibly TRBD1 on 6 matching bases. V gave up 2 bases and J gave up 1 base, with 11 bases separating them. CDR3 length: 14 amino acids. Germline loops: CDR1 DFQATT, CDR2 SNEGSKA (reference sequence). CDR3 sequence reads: CSARRGHQNTEAFF. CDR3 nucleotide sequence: TGCAGTGCTAGACGGGGACACCAGAACACTGAAGCTTTCTTT.